This TCR beta chain was captured in a study of cytomegalovirus exposure and HLA in healthy donors. This clone has a handful of counts. Trimming shortened V by 6 bases and J by 1 base, and 10 bases separated the two germline ends. Germline V gene lookup returns CDR1 MNHEY and CDR2 SVGAGI. The CDR3 has 14 amino acids. Vbeta (60) and Jbeta (13) primers were used in the PCR. The table came from immunoSEQ multiplex PCR; TCRdb's copy has only in-frame clones and leaves some out. The data show fewer than 200,000 clones, roughly 70% seen once. This TCR was recovered from a girl under 18 in good health and CMV-seronegative. The sequencing sample was made of PBMCs. The chain combines TRBV6-5 with TRBJ1-3; no firm D call. CDR3 protein: CASSQTHSGNTIYF. In DNA, the CDR3 is TGTGCCAGCAGCCAGACACATTCTGGAAACACCATATATTTT.